These 29 T cell receptor beta chains came from one sample sequenced in a study of T cell repertoires in cytomegalovirus infection. From the reads, TCRdb called clonotypes with MiXCR, one entry per CDR3 protein. The sample yields about 320,000 distinct CDR3 sequences, more than 9% seen once. Sequencing used PBMCs. These receptors were taken from a human donor in good health (CMV status not recorded). Some clones in this sample may be carry-over from other donors' samples.

This clonotype was observed a few times. The chain combines TRBV5-1 with TRBJ2-5; D is perhaps TRBD2 (5 bases). This CDR3 contains 14 residues. Germline CDR1 is SGHRS and CDR2 is YFSETQ. V was clipped by 7 bases and J by 6 bases, with 19 bases between them. The DNA for the CDR3 is TGCGCCAGCGGCGCCGGCGGAGGAGCAAAGACCCAGTACTTC. Translation: CASGAGGGAKTQYF.

At least ten counts were recorded for this clonotype. The chain joins TRBV7-2 to TRBJ2-3, with D possibly being TRBD2 (6 bases). Germline V gene sequence: CDR1 SGHTA, CDR2 FQGNSA. The CDR3 extends over 15 amino acids. V lost 1 base to trimming and J lost 6 bases, with 14 bases between them. The CDR3 loop is CASSLVGGVGDTQYF. The CDR3 bases are TGTGCCAGCAGCTTAGTGGGGGGAGTTGGGGATACGCAGTATTTT.

The chain joins TRBV20-1 to TRBJ1-4; D not certain. Germline V lookup: CDR1 DFQATT, CDR2 SNEGSKA (reference sequence). The CDR3 runs to 14 residues. Trimming took 0 bases from V and 5 from J, leaving 10 bases between them. The CDR3 DNA reads TGCAGTGCTAGAGAGGGCAGAACAAATGAAAAACTGTTTTTT. It translates to CSAREGRTNEKLFF.

This clonotype was seen at least ten times. This sequence joins TRBV7-2 and TRBJ2-7, with TRBD2 identical over 8 bases. CDR3 length: 16 amino acids. Germline CDR1 reads SGHTA; CDR2 reads FQGNSA. The junction had 13 bases not matched to a gene; V was cut back by 5 bases and J by 4 bases. CDR3 residues: CASSLSQAGVSYEQYF. As DNA, the CDR3 is TGTGCCAGCAGCCTATCACAAGCGGGGGTTAGTTACGAGCAGTACTTC.

This clonotype was counted a few times. This sequence joins TRBV6-2 or TRBV6-3 and TRBJ1-1, with TRBD1 as a possible D gene (5 bases). V shed 5 bases and J shed 5 bases, with 18 bases lying between them. This CDR3 region has 15 residues. Germline CDR1 and CDR2: MNHEY and SVGEGT. For the CDR3, the DNA is TGTGCCAGCAGTGGTAGACGGGACGGGAGGACTGAAGCTTTCTTT. This sequence encodes CASSGRRDGRTEAFF.

This clonotype was seen only once. The CDR3 end shows no conserved phenylalanine or tryptophan, and so a read error is likely. V gene TRBV28 combines with J gene TRBJ1-2; D is unclear. This CDR3 region has 13 residues. Germline V gene data show CDR1 as MDHEN and CDR2 as SYDVKM. Trimming left V 7 bases short and J 3 bases short, with 12 bases between. CDR3 protein: CASTPGGYYGYTL. The CDR3 bases are TGTGCCAGCACCCCGGGCGGGTACTATGGCTACACCCTC.

The chain has TRBV20-1 and TRBJ2-5, with D uncertain. Germline loops: CDR1 DFQATT, CDR2 SNEGSKA (reference sequence). Between the trimmed V and J ends, which lost 5 bases and 3 bases, there was a span of 16 bases. The CDR3 length is 14 residues. The CDR3 loop reads CSARTVLHEETQYF. The CDR3 DNA sequence: TGCAGTGCTCGTACCGTGCTACACGAAGAGACCCAGTACTTC.

The chain's CDR3 is CASRLNPGETQYF. CDR3 bases: TGTGCCAGCAGACTAAACCCAGGGGAGACCCAGTACTTC. V gene TRBV6-6 combines with J gene TRBJ2-5; TRBD1 might be the D (5 bases). The CDR3 contains 13 residues. V was shortened by 6 bases and J by 5 bases, with 13 bases between the two germline ends. In germline, CDR1 is MNHNY, CDR2 SVGAGI (reference sequence).

This clonotype has ten or more counts. The chain carries TRBV27 and TRBJ1-5; 9 bases line up with TRBD1. The CDR3 runs to 19 residues. Germline trimming cut 5 bases from V and 7 bases from J; bases unmatched to any gene: 21. Germline V gene lookup returns CDR1 MNHEY and CDR2 SMNVEV (reference sequence). The DNA for the CDR3 is TGTGCCAGCAGTACTTCCATGGAGCGGGACAGGGTTTGGGAGCAGCCCCAGCATTTT. Translating gives CASSTSMERDRVWEQPQHF.

The gene calls are TRBV7-9 and TRBJ1-1, with a weak D call TRBD1 (5 bases). V lost 5 bases and J 4 bases, leaving 14 bases between the germline ends. This CDR3 has 14 amino acids. The V gene's germline CDR1 is SEHNR and CDR2 FQNEAQ (reference sequence). CDR3 sequence (DNA): TGTGCCAGCAGCCCTGGGGGGGGGGTCACTGAAGCTTTCTTT. Encoded protein: CASSPGGGVTEAFF.

This clonotype was seen at least ten times. This chain uses TRBV20-1 with TRBJ2-7, with 7 bases fitting TRBD1. The germline gives CDR1 DFQATT, CDR2 SNEGSKA (reference sequence). The CDR3 consists of 14 residues. The junction had 18 bases not matched to a gene; V was cut back by 5 bases and J by 11 bases. The CDR3 reads CSAPNRGGVDREYF. CDR3 DNA: TGCAGTGCTCCGAACAGGGGTGGGGTTGATCGGGAGTACTTC.

V usage is TRBV6-1 and J usage is TRBJ1-2, with a weak D call TRBD1 (6 bases). Trimming pared 8 bases from V and 3 bases from J, leaving 13 bases between. The CDR3 totals 13 residues. Germline CDR1 reads MNHNS; CDR2 reads SASEGT. CDR3 sequence: CASHRTVDYGYTF. CDR3 sequence (DNA): TGTGCCAGCCATCGGACAGTTGACTATGGCTACACCTTC.

This rearrangement joins TRBV30 to TRBJ2-1, with unresolved D. V lost 5 bases and J lost 8, with 10 bases in between. The germline V gene encodes CDR1 GTSNPN and CDR2 SVGIG (reference sequence). CDR3 size: 11 residues. CDR3: CAWVGYDEQFF. The CDR3 DNA sequence: TGTGCCTGGGTAGGTTACGATGAGCAGTTCTTC. The entire variable domain, with the rest obtained from reference TRBV30 and TRBJ2-1, is as follows: SQTIHQWPATLVQPVGSPLSLECTVEGTSNPNLYWYRQAAGRGLQLLFYSVGIGQISSEVPQNLSASRPQDRQFILSSKKLLLSDSGFYLCAWVGYDEQFFGPGTRLTVL.

This clonotype has a handful of counts. The chain carries TRBV19 and TRBJ2-6; TRBD1 aligns across 8 bases. The CDR3 length is 18 residues. Germline V gene sequence: CDR1 LNHDA, CDR2 SQIVND (reference sequence). The V and J ends lost 5 bases and 2 bases, in that order; junction bases with no gene match: 11. In DNA form, the CDR3 reads TGTGCCAGTAGTGCCGCAGGGGGCTCTAGGGCTGGGGCCAACGTCCTGACTTTC. Translating it yields CASSAAGGSRAGANVLTF.

In its sample, this clonotype was seen a few times. CDR3 residues: CASTPSGGGIYEQYF. Written as DNA, the CDR3 is TGTGCCAGCACCCCCAGTGGAGGAGGCATCTACGAGCAGTACTTC. This chain connects TRBV7-2 to TRBJ2-7, with D perhaps matching TRBD2 (5 bases). CDR3 length: 15 amino acids. Looked up from germline, CDR1 is SGHTA and CDR2 is FQGNSA. The V gene lost 7 bases and the J gene lost 3 bases, with 19 bases spanning the gap.

V usage is TRBV12-3 or TRBV12-4 and J usage is TRBJ1-1, with D possibly matching TRBD1 (6 bases). The V end lost 6 bases, the J end lost 2 bases, and 13 bases lay between the germline ends. This CDR3 is built from 14 residues. The CDR3 protein is CASRPGGANTEAFF. For the CDR3, the DNA is TGTGCCAGCAGACCCGGGGGGGCTAACACTGAAGCTTTCTTT.

The genes are TRBV27 and TRBJ1-2; TRBD1 matches at 8 bases. The CDR3 totals 14 residues. Germline values: CDR1 MNHEY, CDR2 SMNVEV (reference sequence). J lost 4 bases, V lost 5 bases, and 6 bases had no gene match. In DNA form, the CDR3 reads TGTGCCAGCAGTACCTTAGGGACAGGCTATGGCTACACCTTC. Its protein product is CASSTLGTGYGYTF.

The rearrangement uses TRBV7-9 and TRBJ1-3; the match to TRBD1 covers 8 bases. Germline assignment: CDR1 SEHNR and CDR2 FQNEAQ (reference sequence). The V gene end was trimmed by 3 bases and the J gene end by 8 bases; junction bases not matched to a gene: 9. There are 15 residues in the CDR3. CDR3: CASSFSDRAGDTIYF. CDR3 sequence (DNA): TGTGCCAGCAGCTTTTCGGACAGGGCTGGGGACACCATATATTTT.

In its sample, this clonotype was seen many times. The V call is TRBV12-3 or TRBV12-4, the J call TRBJ2-3, with D unresolved. The CDR3 sequence is 14 residues long. Trimming cost V 5 bases and J 7 bases, with 16 bases left between them. For the CDR3, the DNA is TGTGCCAGCAGTCCAGACCCGGGCAGAAATACGCAGTATTTT. Amino acids: CASSPDPGRNTQYF.

This clonotype was detected a few times. In DNA, the CDR3 is TGTGCCAGCAGCCTTCGAGGGGCGGCTTTCTTT. It yields the protein CASSLRGAAFF. The chain couples TRBV28 to TRBJ1-1; D might be TRBD1 (5 bases). Trimming left V 6 bases short and J 11 bases short, with 13 bases between. The CDR3 contains 11 residues. The germline V gene encodes CDR1 MDHEN and CDR2 SYDVKM.

Details on this clonotype: The junction and the germline gene differ at one end; a read error may be behind it. This rearrangement joins TRBV27 to TRBJ2-2; D not resolved. CDR1 and CDR2 (germline): MNHEY, SMNVEV (reference sequence). The CDR3 runs to 13 residues. Written as DNA, the CDR3 is TGTGCCCGCAGTTTGCCAAACACCGGGGAGCTGTTTTTT. Translation gives CARSLPNTGELFF.

This clonotype came up many times. V and J are TRBV7-9 and TRBJ1-3; 8 positions match TRBD1. This CDR3 is 17 amino acids long. Germline CDR1 SEHNR, CDR2 FQNEAQ (reference sequence). V lost 1 base to trimming and J lost 0 bases; unmatched junction nucleotides: 5. The chain's CDR3 is CASSLVTGVGSGNTIYF. CDR3 sequence (DNA): TGTGCCAGCAGCTTAGTGACAGGGGTCGGCTCTGGAAACACCATATATTTT.

This clonotype was recorded many times. This chain connects TRBV5-6 to TRBJ2-5; 11 positions match TRBD1. J gave up 4 bases and V 4 bases, and 6 bases lay outside the gene matches. CDR1 and CDR2 from the germline V gene are SGHDT and YYEEEE. This CDR3 is 15 amino acids long. The CDR3 sequence is CASSPPGTGGETQYF. CDR3 DNA sequence: TGTGCCAGCAGCCCGCCTGGGACAGGGGGAGAGACCCAGTACTTC.

The sample holds many counts of this clonotype. The chain links TRBV27 to TRBJ1-6; the D is unclear. V was clipped by 5 bases and J by 8 bases, with 19 bases between them. The germline gives CDR1 MNHEY, CDR2 SMNVEV (reference sequence). The CDR3 runs 16 residues. DNA for the CDR3: TGTGCCAGCAGTCCCGGGCCGGGGATGAGGGATTCACCCCTCCACTTT. Its translation: CASSPGPGMRDSPLHF.

This clonotype was seen a handful of times. The V and J genes are TRBV6-1 and TRBJ2-1; 7 bases match TRBD2. The V gene's germline CDR1 is MNHNS and CDR2 SASEGT. This CDR3 spans 14 amino acids. Trimming removed 7 bases from V and 4 bases from J; junction bases left unmatched: 7. The CDR3 sequence: CASTITGGYNEQFF. CDR3 DNA: TGTGCCAGCACCATAACCGGGGGGTACAATGAGCAGTTCTTC.

This clonotype was found many times. V gene TRBV28 combines with J gene TRBJ2-5; 8 bases are shared with TRBD1. CDR1 is MDHEN, CDR2 SYDVKM, per germline. V was clipped by 2 bases and J by 3 bases; unmatched bases: 5. CDR3 length equals 15 residues. The CDR3 reads CASSLSPTGEETQYF. The CDR3 DNA is TGTGCCAGCAGTTTAAGTCCGACAGGGGAAGAGACCCAGTACTTC. Looking up the rest from reference TRBV28 and TRBJ2-5 gives the full variable domain: DVKVTQSSRYLVKRTGEKVFLECVQDMDHENMFWYRQDPGLGLRLIYFSYDVKMKEKGDIPEGYSVSREKKERFSLILESASTNQTSMYLCASSLSPTGEETQYFGPGTRLLVL.

The chain has TRBV6-5 and TRBJ2-5; TRBD1 matches 7 bases. The length of the CDR3 is 17 residues. Germline trimming cut 7 bases from V and 4 bases from J; bases unmatched to any gene: 18. Germline V gene sequence: CDR1 MNHEY, CDR2 SVGAGI. As DNA, the CDR3 is TGTGCCAGCAAGGGGTACCCACCGGGACAGCTAAGAGAGACCCAGTACTTC. Amino acid sequence: CASKGYPPGQLRETQYF.

This clonotype was detected ten times or more. The V and J genes are TRBV7-2 and TRBJ1-1, with 9 bases lining up with TRBD1. This CDR3 contains 15 residues. With V trimmed by 5 bases and J by 11 bases, 15 bases remained unmatched. From germline, CDR1 is SGHTA and CDR2 FQGNSA. DNA of the CDR3: TGTGCCAGCAGCCTAATGGACAGGGGTAAAAAGGAGGCTTTCTTT. Amino acid sequence: CASSLMDRGKKEAFF.

CDR3 protein: CATSRTGSGANVLTF. The CDR3, as DNA: TGTGCCACCAGCAGAACAGGCTCTGGGGCCAACGTCCTGACTTTC. The V gene is TRBV15, the J gene TRBJ2-6; TRBD1 might be the D (5 bases). The germline gives CDR1 LNHNV, CDR2 YYDKDF (reference sequence). The germline V and J ends were trimmed by 2 bases and 0 bases, with 5 bases remaining between them. CDR3 length: 15 residues.